This passage covers 4 T cell receptor beta chains from one sample sequenced in a study of T cell repertoires in cytomegalovirus infection (dated by TCRdb to the late 2010s). Sequencer: Illumina HiSeq 1500. TCRdb applied fastp at Q25 and MiXCR to the public reads, then kept only in-frame beta chains. Every distinct CDR3 protein forms one entry, paired with its most common genes and DNA. The sample data list approximately 250,000 distinct CDR3 sequences, and approximately 24% of these were observed just once. 15% to 20% of the sample goes to the ten largest clones. Source material: CD8+ T cells from PBMCs. These TCRs come from a human donor in good health (CMV status not recorded). Some clones in this sample may be carry-over from other donors' samples.

This clonotype was counted only a few times. The gene calls are TRBV28 and TRBJ1-5; maybe TRBD1 (5 bases). Trimming stripped 8 bases from V and 0 bases from J, with 17 bases between. This CDR3 spans 16 amino acids. CDR1 and CDR2 from the germline V gene are MDHEN and SYDVKM. Written as DNA, the CDR3 is TGTGCCAGCTCGAAGGCAGGGCCTAATAGCAATCAGCCCCAGCATTTT. Translated: CASSKAGPNSNQPQHF.

In its sample, this clonotype was seen a few times. The V call is TRBV7-9, the J call TRBJ1-5; TRBD1 agrees at 7 bases. This CDR3 region has 15 residues. CDR1 is SEHNR and CDR2 is FQNEAQ in the germline V gene (reference sequence). The V gene end was trimmed by 6 bases and the J gene end by 4 bases; junction bases not matched to a gene: 9. CDR3 region: CASSTTGEGNQPQHF. The CDR3 region has the DNA TGTGCCAGCAGTACTACAGGGGAAGGGAATCAGCCCCAGCATTTT.

This clonotype was observed many times. This rearrangement joins TRBV7-9 to TRBJ1-1; 9 positions agree with TRBD1. CDR1 SEHNR and CDR2 FQNEAQ come from the germline V gene (reference sequence). Germline trimming cut 7 bases from V and 0 bases from J; bases unmatched to any gene: 12. The CDR3 runs to 17 residues. The CDR3 loop reads CASIVVGQGYLNTEAFF. In DNA form, the CDR3 reads TGTGCCAGCATCGTTGTGGGACAGGGATATTTGAACACTGAAGCTTTCTTT.

The chain links TRBV28 to TRBJ2-1, with a tentative D call TRBD1 (5 bases). The V and J ends lost 3 bases and 6 bases respectively, with 12 bases between them. The germline V gene has CDR1 MDHEN and CDR2 SYDVKM. The CDR3 totals 14 residues. CDR3 residues: CASSLGLSVNEQFF. As DNA, the CDR3 is TGTGCCAGCAGTTTGGGGCTGAGCGTCAATGAGCAGTTCTTC.